One sample yielded the 8 T cell receptor beta chains listed below, sequenced in a study of blood T cell repertoires in COVID-19. Sequencing was performed with immunoSEQ multiplex PCR; in TCRdb, only in-frame clones are kept and a portion is missing. The profile shows 100,000 or so clones, roughly 85% of them singletons. The sample consisted of peripheral blood. All receptors derive from a woman aged 70-85 years with active or convalescent COVID-19.

The chain uses TRBV15 and TRBJ2-1; 15 positions agree with TRBD2. Looked up from germline, CDR1 is LNHNV and CDR2 is YYDKDF (reference sequence). The CDR3 covers 16 residues. V lost 5 bases to trimming and J lost 8 bases; unmatched junction nucleotides: 7. The CDR3, as DNA: TGTGCCACCAGCCCGCGGACTAGCGGGGGGGCAGATGAGCAGTTCTTC. This translates into CATSPRTSGGADEQFF.

J is TRBJ2-7 and V is TRBV5-5; TRBD2 is a possible D gene (6 bases). Germline V lookup: CDR1 SGHKS, CDR2 YYEKEE (reference sequence). Trimming pared 4 bases from V and 10 bases from J, leaving 18 bases between. The CDR3 sequence is 13 residues long. The CDR3 sequence: CASSVAGSPGQYF. The CDR3 DNA reads TGTGCCAGCAGCGTAGCCGGGAGCCCGGGACAGTACTTC.

The chain employs TRBV5-4 and TRBJ2-1; 9 bases agree with TRBD2. In germline, CDR1 is SGHNT, CDR2 YYREEE (reference sequence). With V trimmed by 2 bases and J by 7 bases, 7 bases remained unmatched. This CDR3 comprises 15 residues. This chain's CDR3 is CASSFGGRAGNEQFF. CDR3 DNA: TGTGCCAGCAGCTTTGGCGGGAGGGCTGGAAATGAGCAGTTCTTC.

V and J are TRBV6-5 and TRBJ1-6; no clear D gene. Looked up from germline, CDR1 is MNHEY and CDR2 is SVGAGI. This CDR3 has 15 amino acids. Trimming removed 2 bases at V and 5 bases at J, with 10 bases between. CDR3 residues: CASSYPGRNNSPLHF. In DNA, the CDR3 is TGTGCCAGCAGTTACCCGGGGAGGAATAATTCACCCCTCCACTTT.

The chain recombines TRBV28 with TRBJ1-2; 9 nucleotides align to TRBD1. Germline assignment: CDR1 MDHEN and CDR2 SYDVKM. The CDR3 consists of 15 residues. V shed 3 bases, J shed 4 bases, and the junction held 6 bases outside the gene matches. The CDR3 reads CASSLGTGNAYGYTF. The CDR3 DNA is TGTGCCAGCAGTTTGGGGACAGGGAATGCCTATGGCTACACCTTC.

The V call is TRBV24-1, the J call TRBJ2-1, with 7 positions matching TRBD1. CDR1 and CDR2 from the germline V gene are KGHDR and SFDVKD. The V and J ends lost 10 bases and 8 bases, in that order; junction bases with no gene match: 10. The CDR3 is 13 residues long. CDR3 sequence reads: CATGQVGPDEQFF. The CDR3 nucleotides read TGTGCCACAGGACAGGTGGGGCCAGATGAGCAGTTCTTC.

As DNA, the CDR3 is TGTGCCAGCAGCCATGACAGGGACTCACCCCTCCACTTT. It codes for CASSHDRDSPLHF. The rearrangement joins TRBV7-8 to TRBJ1-6; 7 bases fit TRBD1. J lost 10 bases, V lost 5 bases, and 5 bases had no gene match. CDR3 length: 13 amino acids. Germline CDR1 reads SGHVS; CDR2 reads FQNEAQ.

V and J are TRBV7-9 and TRBJ2-6; D not resolved. Germline V gives CDR1 SEHNR, CDR2 FQNEAQ (reference sequence). The CDR3 sequence is 15 residues long. Trimming removed 0 bases at V and 4 bases at J, with 7 bases between. The CDR3 DNA reads as TGTGCCAGCAGCTTAGCCCGAGGAGGGGCCAACGTCCTGACTTTC. Translating gives CASSLARGGANVLTF. Full variable domain (remainder filled in from reference TRBV7-9 and TRBJ2-6): DTGVSQNPRHKITKRGQNVTFRCDPISEHNRLYWYRQTLGQGPEFLTYFQNEAQLEKSRLLSDRFSAERPKGSFSTLEIQRTEQGDSAMYLCASSLARGGANVLTFGAGSRLTVL.